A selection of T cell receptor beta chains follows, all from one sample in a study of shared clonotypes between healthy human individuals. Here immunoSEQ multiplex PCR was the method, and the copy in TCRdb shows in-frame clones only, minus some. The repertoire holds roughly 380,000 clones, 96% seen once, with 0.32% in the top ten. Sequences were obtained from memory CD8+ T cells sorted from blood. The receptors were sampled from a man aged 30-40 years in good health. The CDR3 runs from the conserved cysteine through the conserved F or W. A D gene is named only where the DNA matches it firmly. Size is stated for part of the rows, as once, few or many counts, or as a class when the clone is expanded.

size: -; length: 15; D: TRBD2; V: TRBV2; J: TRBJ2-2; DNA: TGTGCCGGAACCCAGACTAGCGGGAGTACCGGGGAGCTGTTTTTT; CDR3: CAGTQTSGSTGELFF
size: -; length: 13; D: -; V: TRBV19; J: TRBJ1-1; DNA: TGTGCCAGTAGTCGACAGATGAACACTGAAGCTTTCTTT; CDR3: CASSRQMNTEAFF
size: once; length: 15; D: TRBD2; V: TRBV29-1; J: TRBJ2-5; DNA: TGCAGCGTTAGGGGACTAGCGGACCTCGGGGAGACCCAGTACTTC; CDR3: CSVRGLADLGETQYF
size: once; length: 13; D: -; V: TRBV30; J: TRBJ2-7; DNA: TGTGCCTGGAGTCGGGGGTTCTCCTACGAGCAGTACTTC; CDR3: CAWSRGFSYEQYF
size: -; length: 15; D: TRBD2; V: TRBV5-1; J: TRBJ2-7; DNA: TGCGCCAGCCGCTCTAGCGGCCCGTCTCTGGGCGAGCAGTACTTC; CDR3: CASRSSGPSLGEQYF
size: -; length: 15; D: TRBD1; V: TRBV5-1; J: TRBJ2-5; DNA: TGCGCCAGCAGCCCCAACTACAGGGGGCAAGAGACCCAGTACTTC; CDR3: CASSPNYRGQETQYF
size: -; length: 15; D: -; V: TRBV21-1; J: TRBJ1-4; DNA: TGTGCCAGCAGCAAAGCCCCAGGGATGTATGAAAAACTGTTTTTT; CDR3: CASSKAPGMYEKLFF
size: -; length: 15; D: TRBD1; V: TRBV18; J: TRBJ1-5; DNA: TGTGCCAGCTCACCCGGGACAGGGGTCCATCAGCCCCAGCATTTT; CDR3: CASSPGTGVHQPQHF
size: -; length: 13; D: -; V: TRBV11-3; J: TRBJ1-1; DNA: TGTGCCAGCAGCTCGACATCGAACACTGAAGCTTTCTTT; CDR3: CASSSTSNTEAFF
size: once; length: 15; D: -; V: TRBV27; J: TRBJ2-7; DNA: TGTGCCAGCAGTTTAAGGGGCCCGGGTTGGTACGAGCAGTACTTC; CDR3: CASSLRGPGWYEQYF
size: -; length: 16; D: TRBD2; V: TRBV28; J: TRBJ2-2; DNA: TGTGCCAGCAGCCCACTAGCGGGAAGACTAACCGGGGAGCTGTTTTTT; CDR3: CASSPLAGRLTGELFF
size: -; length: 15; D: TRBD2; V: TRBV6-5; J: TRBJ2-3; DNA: TGTGCCAGCAGGCCTAGCGGGAGAGGCACAGATACGCAGTATTTT; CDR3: CASRPSGRGTDTQYF
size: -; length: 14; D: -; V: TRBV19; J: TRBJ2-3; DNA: TGTGCCAGTAGTACTCGGGGGTGGACAGATACGCAGTATTTT; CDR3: CASSTRGWTDTQYF
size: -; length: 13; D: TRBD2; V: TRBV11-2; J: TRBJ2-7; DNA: TGTGCCAGCAGCCAGGGACTAACCTACGAGCAGTACTTC; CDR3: CASSQGLTYEQYF
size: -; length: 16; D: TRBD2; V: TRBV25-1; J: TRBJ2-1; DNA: TGTGCCAGCAGTGCAGACCTAGCGGGCCCCTACAATGAGCAGTTCTTC; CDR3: CASSADLAGPYNEQFF
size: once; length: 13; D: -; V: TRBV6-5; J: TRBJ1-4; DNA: TGTGCCAGCAGTTACACAACTAATGAAAAACTGTTTTTT; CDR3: CASSYTTNEKLFF
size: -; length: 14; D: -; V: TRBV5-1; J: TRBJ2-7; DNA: TGCGCCAGCAGCTTGGGCGACTGGGCCTACGAGCAGTACTTC; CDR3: CASSLGDWAYEQYF
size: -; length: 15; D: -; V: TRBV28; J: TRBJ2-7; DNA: TGTGCCAGCAGTTTGGAGGGGGCGTACTACTACGAGCAGTACTTC; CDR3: CASSLEGAYYYEQYF
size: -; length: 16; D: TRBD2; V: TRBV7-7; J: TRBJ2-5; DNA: TGTGCTAGCAGCACCGGGCGGGCTAGCGGCCAAGAGACCCAGTACTTC; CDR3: CASSTGRASGQETQYF
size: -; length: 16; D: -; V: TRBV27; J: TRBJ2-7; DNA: TGTGCCAGCAGAAGGGGCGGGACAGCAAGCTCCTACGAGCAGTACTTC; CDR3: CASRRGGTASSYEQYF
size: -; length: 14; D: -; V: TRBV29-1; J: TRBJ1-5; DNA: TGCAGCGTCTACGAGGGAGGGAGCAATCAGCCCCAGCATTTT; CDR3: CSVYEGGSNQPQHF
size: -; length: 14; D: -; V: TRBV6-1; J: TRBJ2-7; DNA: TGTGCCAGCAGTGAACGGGCCTTAAACTACGAGCAGTACTTC; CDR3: CASSERALNYEQYF
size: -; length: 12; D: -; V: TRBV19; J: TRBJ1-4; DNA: TGTGCCAGTATTGGAACAACTCAAAAACTGTTTTTT; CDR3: CASIGTTQKLFF
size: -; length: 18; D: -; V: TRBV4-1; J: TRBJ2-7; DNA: TGCGCCAGCAGCCAAGGGATGAGCTACGGCGGGAACTCCTACGAGCAGTACTTC; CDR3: CASSQGMSYGGNSYEQYF
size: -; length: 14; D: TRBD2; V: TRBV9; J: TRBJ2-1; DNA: TGTGCCAGCAGCGTAGGGACTAGCTACAATGAGCAGTTCTTC; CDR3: CASSVGTSYNEQFF
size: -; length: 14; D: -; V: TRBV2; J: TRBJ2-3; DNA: TGTGCCAGCAGCACCGGGACCACGACTGATACGCAGTATTTT; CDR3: CASSTGTTTDTQYF
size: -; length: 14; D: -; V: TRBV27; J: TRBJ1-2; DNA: TGTGCCAGCAGCTCAGGGGCACGAGGGTATGGCTACACCTTC; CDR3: CASSSGARGYGYTF
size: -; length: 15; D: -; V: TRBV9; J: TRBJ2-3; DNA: TGTGCCAGCAGCACAGGAGGCGGGCGCACAGATACGCAGTATTTT; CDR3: CASSTGGGRTDTQYF
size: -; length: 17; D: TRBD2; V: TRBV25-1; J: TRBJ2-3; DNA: TGTGCCACCGGGCGTCTAGCGGGAGGCGGGGGCACAGATACGCAGTATTTT; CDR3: CATGRLAGGGGTDTQYF
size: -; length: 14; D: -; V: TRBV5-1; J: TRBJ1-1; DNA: TGCGCCAGCAGCTCAACGAACAGGGTCACTGAAGCTTTCTTT; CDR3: CASSSTNRVTEAFF
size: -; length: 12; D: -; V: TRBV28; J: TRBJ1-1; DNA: TGTGCCAGCAGTTTACGGGGCACTGAAGCTTTCTTT; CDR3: CASSLRGTEAFF
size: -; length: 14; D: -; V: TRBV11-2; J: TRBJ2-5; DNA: TGTGCCAGCAGCTTCACGATGGGGGGAGAGACCCAGTACTTC; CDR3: CASSFTMGGETQYF
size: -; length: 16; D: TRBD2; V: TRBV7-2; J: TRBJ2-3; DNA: TGTGCCAGCAGCTTATTCGGGACTAGCGGCACAGATACGCAGTATTTT; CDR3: CASSLFGTSGTDTQYF
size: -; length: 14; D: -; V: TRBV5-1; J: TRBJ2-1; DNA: TGCGCCAGCAGCTCGAGGGACGGAAACAATGAGCAGTTCTTC; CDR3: CASSSRDGNNEQFF
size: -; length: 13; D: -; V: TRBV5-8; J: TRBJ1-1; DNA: TGTGCCAGCAGCCCTAGAGTGAGCGCTGAAGCTTTCTTT; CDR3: CASSPRVSAEAFF
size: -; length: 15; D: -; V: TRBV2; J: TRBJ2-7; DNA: TGTGCCAGCAGTGAATCTAGACTACCAGCCTACGAGCAGTACTTC; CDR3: CASSESRLPAYEQYF
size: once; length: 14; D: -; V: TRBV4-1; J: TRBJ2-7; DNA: TGCGCCAGCAGCCCTCCGTTGGAACCTGACGAGCAGTACTTC; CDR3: CASSPPLEPDEQYF
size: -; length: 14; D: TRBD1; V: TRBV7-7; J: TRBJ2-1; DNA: TGTGCTAGCAGTTTAGACAGGGGGCACAATGAGCAGTTCTTC; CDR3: CASSLDRGHNEQFF
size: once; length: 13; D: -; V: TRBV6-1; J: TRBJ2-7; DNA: TGTGCCAGCAGTGCCGGGGAAGCCTACGAGCAGTACTTC; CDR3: CASSAGEAYEQYF
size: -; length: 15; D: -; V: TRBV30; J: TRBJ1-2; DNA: TGTGCCTGGAGTGCTGCAGGGGCGCTCATCTATGGCTACACCTTC; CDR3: CAWSAAGALIYGYTF
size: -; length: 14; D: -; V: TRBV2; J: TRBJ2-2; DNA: TGTGCCAGCAGTCAGTCCCTAGCGTCCGGGGAGCTGTTTTTT; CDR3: CASSQSLASGELFF
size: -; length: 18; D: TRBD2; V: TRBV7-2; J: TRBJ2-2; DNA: TGTGCCAGCAGCTTAAGCCTGGCTAGCGGGCTGAACACCGGGGAGCTGTTTTTT; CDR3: CASSLSLASGLNTGELFF